This passage covers 22 T cell receptor beta chains from one sample sequenced in a study of blood T cell repertoires in COVID-19. Method: immunoSEQ multiplex PCR; TCRdb's copy keeps in-frame clones and lacks some. Of roughly 260,000 clones listed, around 90% are singletons. Sequenced: peripheral blood. These receptors all come from a person aged 18-35 years with COVID-19, enrolled during active disease.

In nucleotides, the CDR3 is TGCGCCAGCAGCCAAGTTTCCAGCGGGAGATTCGACACCGGGGAGCTGTTTTTT. It yields the protein CASSQVSSGRFDTGELFF. V usage is TRBV4-1 and J usage is TRBJ2-2, with 8 bases matching TRBD2. Germline-derived CDR1 and CDR2 are MGHRA and YSYEKL. Trimming removed 1 base from V and 3 bases from J; junction bases left unmatched: 10. This CDR3 region has 18 residues.

The gene calls are TRBV3-1 (or the pseudogene TRBV3-2) and TRBJ2-7; D might be TRBD2 (7 bases). CDR1 and CDR2 from the germline V gene are LGHDT and YNNKEL (reference sequence). There are 14 residues in the CDR3. Trimming cost V 4 bases and J 6 bases, with 16 bases left between them. Here the CDR3 reads CASSPAGGRAEQYF. The CDR3 bases are TGTGCCAGCAGCCCGGCCGGGGGGCGAGCCGAGCAGTACTTC.

The rearrangement joins TRBV29-1 to TRBJ2-3, with D tentatively TRBD2 (6 bases). Germline CDR1 and CDR2: SQVTM and ANQGSEA. CDR3 length: 15 amino acids. V gave up 0 bases and J gave up 3 bases, with 13 bases separating them. The CDR3 DNA reads TGCAGCGTTGAAGATTGGAGGGAGTTAACAGATACGCAGTATTTT. The encoded protein is CSVEDWRELTDTQYF.

This chain uses TRBV2 with TRBJ2-3; D not resolved. Germline loops: CDR1 SNHLY, CDR2 FYNNEI. This CDR3 contains 13 residues. With 3 bases removed from V and 5 bases from J, the gap between germline ends came to 9 bases. In DNA form, the CDR3 reads TGTGCCAGCAGTGACGAAACTGGAGATACGCAGTATTTT. Translation: CASSDETGDTQYF.

The V gene is TRBV2, the J gene TRBJ2-5; 8 positions match TRBD1. The CDR3 extends over 14 amino acids. CDR1 SNHLY and CDR2 FYNNEI come from the germline V gene. V lost 7 bases, J lost 5 bases, and 9 bases stayed unmatched. This CDR3 is CASTAQGAGETQYF. The DNA for the CDR3 is TGTGCCAGCACTGCTCAGGGGGCAGGGGAGACCCAGTACTTC.

The chain has TRBV7-2 and TRBJ2-3; TRBD2 matches at 7 bases. This CDR3 comprises 15 residues. From germline, CDR1 is SGHTA and CDR2 FQGNSA. V shed 2 bases and J 5 bases; nucleotides not matched to a gene: 7. The CDR3 nucleotides read TGTGCCAGCAGCTTATCCCGGACTAGTATAGATACGCAGTATTTT. Translating gives CASSLSRTSIDTQYF.

The chain carries TRBV6-5 and TRBJ2-7; 9 bases align to TRBD2. Germline CDR1 reads MNHEY; CDR2 reads SVGAGI. J was trimmed by 3 bases and V by 11 bases; bases with no gene match: 8. The length of the CDR3 is 13 residues. CDR3 coding DNA: TGTGCCGCAGGGACTAGCAATTTCTACGAGCAGTACTTC. It is translated as CAAGTSNFYEQYF.

The chain joins TRBV7-2 to TRBJ1-2, with 12 bases identical to TRBD1. The germline V gene encodes CDR1 SGHTA and CDR2 FQGNSA. This CDR3 contains 15 residues. V dropped 1 base and J dropped 8; count of bases not matched to a gene: 5. CDR3 loop: CASSLGGQGASGYTF. The CDR3 DNA is TGTGCCAGCAGCTTAGGGGGACAGGGGGCTAGCGGCTACACCTTC.

The V call is TRBV27, the J call TRBJ1-4, with D tentatively TRBD1 (5 bases). This CDR3 comprises 16 residues. Germline loops: CDR1 MNHEY, CDR2 SMNVEV (reference sequence). The V end was cut by 2 bases, the J end by 7 bases, with 17 bases between. This CDR3 reads CASSLTGLYQGEKLFF. The CDR3 bases are TGTGCCAGCAGTTTAACAGGCCTTTATCAGGGTGAAAAACTGTTTTTT.

In its sample, this clone was seen once. The chain has TRBV9 and TRBJ2-2; no clear D. Germline-derived CDR1 and CDR2 are SGDLS and YYNGEE. V lost 0 bases to trimming and J lost 0 bases, with 3 bases between them. The CDR3 extends over 14 amino acids. As DNA, the CDR3 is TGTGCCAGCAGCGTAGCAACGAACACCGGGGAGCTGTTTTTT. The encoded protein is CASSVATNTGELFF. The whole variable domain, remainder taken from reference TRBV9 and TRBJ2-2, is DSGVTQTPKHLITATGQRVTLRCSPRSGDLSVYWYQQSLDQGLQFLIQYYNGEERAKGNILERFSAQQFPDLHSELNLSSLELGDSALYFCASSVATNTGELFFGEGSRLTVL.

V gene TRBV11-3 combines with J gene TRBJ2-1; 7 nucleotides match TRBD1. The CDR3 extends over 16 amino acids. The V segment lost 0 bases and the J segment 4 bases; nucleotides outside the gene matches: 6. CDR1 is SGHNT, CDR2 YENEEA, per germline. This CDR3 reads CASSLETGSSYNEQFF. The CDR3 DNA is TGTGCCAGCAGCTTAGAGACAGGGAGCTCTTACAATGAGCAGTTCTTC.

The rearrangement joins TRBV2 to TRBJ2-7, with TRBD2 identical over 10 bases. This CDR3 is 12 amino acids long. J was trimmed by 5 bases and V by 10 bases; bases with no gene match: 5. Germline V gene lookup returns CDR1 SNHLY and CDR2 FYNNEI. Written as DNA, the CDR3 is TGTGCCACACTAGCGGGAATCGACGAGCAGTACTTC. Protein product: CATLAGIDEQYF.

The J gene is TRBJ2-7, the V gene TRBV19; no clear D gene. The CDR3 runs to 15 residues. Trimming stripped 5 bases from V and 0 bases from J, with 14 bases between. Germline V gives CDR1 LNHDA, CDR2 SQIVND (reference sequence). CDR3 nucleotides: TGTGCCAGTAGTCCCTCCCTGCGAAACTCCTACGAGCAGTACTTC. This codes for CASSPSLRNSYEQYF.

This sequence joins TRBV28 and TRBJ2-7, with 7 nucleotides matching TRBD1. Unmatched junction bases numbered 2, after V lost 0 bases and J lost 6 bases. The germline gives CDR1 MDHEN, CDR2 SYDVKM. This CDR3 has 13 residues. CDR3 nucleotides: TGTGCCAGCAGTTTATGGACAGGGTCCGAGCAGTACTTC. Translation: CASSLWTGSEQYF.

V usage is TRBV27 and J usage is TRBJ2-4, with D tentatively TRBD2 (6 bases). Trimming shortened V by 5 bases and J by 3 bases, and 14 bases separated the two germline ends. The CDR3 extends over 15 amino acids. The germline gives CDR1 MNHEY, CDR2 SMNVEV (reference sequence). CDR3 DNA: TGTGCCAGCAGTCCGCGTTCGGGGGTCAAAAACATTCAGTACTTC. Encoded protein: CASSPRSGVKNIQYF.

This chain links TRBV6-5 with TRBJ2-7; tentative D call: TRBD2 (7 bases). Germline V gives CDR1 MNHEY, CDR2 SVGAGI. CDR3 length: 14 residues. Trimming took off 6 bases at V and 5 bases at J, with 17 bases between the two ends. This chain's CDR3 is CASSRVRGGHEQYF. Here the CDR3 DNA reads TGTGCCAGCAGCCGGGTACGCGGGGGCCACGAGCAGTACTTC.

This sequence joins TRBV18 and TRBJ2-7, with a weak D call TRBD2 (5 bases). The germline V and J ends were trimmed by 3 bases and 3 bases, with 12 bases remaining between them. The CDR3 is 14 amino acids. Germline V lookup: CDR1 KGHSH, CDR2 LQKENI. This CDR3 is CASSPGDRRYEQYF. The CDR3 nucleotides read TGTGCCAGCTCACCCGGGGATCGTCGCTACGAGCAGTACTTC.

CDR3 protein: CASSQGGKGQGEQYF. The CDR3 region has the DNA TGCGCCAGCAGCCAAGGGGGAAAGGGCCAGGGCGAGCAGTACTTC. The V gene is TRBV4-1, the J gene TRBJ2-7; D may be TRBD1 (5 bases). CDR1 and CDR2 from the germline V gene are MGHRA and YSYEKL. The V end lost 1 base, the J end lost 6 bases, and 16 bases lay between the germline ends. The CDR3 is made up of 15 amino acids.

V usage is TRBV28 and J usage is TRBJ1-6, with D perhaps matching TRBD1 (5 bases). The length of the CDR3 is 12 residues. V lost 6 bases, J lost 10 bases, and 10 bases lay in between. CDR1 MDHEN and CDR2 SYDVKM come from the germline V gene. Written as DNA, the CDR3 is TGTGCCAGCAGCCTCAGGGAATCACCCCTCCACTTT. Protein sequence: CASSLRESPLHF. The full variable domain, rest sourced from reference TRBV28 and TRBJ1-6, is DVKVTQSSRYLVKRTGEKVFLECVQDMDHENMFWYRQDPGLGLRLIYFSYDVKMKEKGDIPEGYSVSREKKERFSLILESASTNQTSMYLCASSLRESPLHFGNGTRLTVT.

The J gene is TRBJ2-2, the V gene TRBV7-8; D is unclear. Germline V CDR1 and CDR2: SGHVS, FQNEAQ. The V gene lost 8 bases and the J gene lost 0 bases, with 13 bases spanning the gap. The CDR3 has 15 residues. The CDR3 region has the DNA TGTGCCAGCGCCCTTCGGCGGCCGAACACCGGGGAGCTGTTTTTT. This translates into CASALRRPNTGELFF.

The chain recombines TRBV7-9 with TRBJ2-7; 9 nucleotides align to TRBD1. V was pared by 5 bases and J by 1 base, with 12 bases of the junction left unmatched. The germline V gene has CDR1 SEHNR and CDR2 FQNEAQ (reference sequence). CDR3 length: 17 amino acids. CDR3 sequence: CASSHGSGTGQSYEQYF. Here the CDR3 DNA reads TGTGCCAGCAGCCATGGCTCCGGGACAGGGCAGTCCTACGAGCAGTACTTC.

The rearrangement joins TRBV3-1 (or the pseudogene TRBV3-2) to TRBJ1-4, with TRBD1 as a possible D gene (5 bases). V lost 0 bases and J lost 8, with 13 bases in between. Looked up from germline, CDR1 is LGHDT and CDR2 is YNNKEL (reference sequence). This CDR3 region has 15 residues. CDR3 nucleotides: TGTGCCAGCAGCCAAGACCCACGGCGGGGGGAAAAACTGTTTTTT. It translates to CASSQDPRRGEKLFF.